A selection of T cell receptor beta chains follows, all from one sample in a study of naive and memory T cell subsets. MiXCR, applied by TCRdb to the UMI-ligation and nested PCR reads, yields one record per CDR3 protein. Here the sample spans around 160,000 distinct CDR3 sequences, about 18% being singletons. Sequencing was done on a sample of naive CD4+ T cells from blood. These receptors were taken from a human donor in good health. Each CDR3 is given with its conserved first and last residue. The D gene is left open where the match is weak. Rows may omit the clone size; those that give it use once, few, many or a size class.

v_call	clone_size	j_call	d_call	cdr3_aa	cdr3_nt
TRBV5-1	.	TRBJ1-6	.	CASSLYRDLNSPLHF	TGCGCCAGCAGCTTGTACCGTGACCTGAATTCACCCCTCCACTTT
TRBV5-1	.	TRBJ1-4	TRBD1	CASSFGQAMLNEKLFF	TGCGCCAGCAGCTTCGGACAGGCGATGCTGAATGAAAAACTGTTTTTT
TRBV5-1	few	TRBJ2-2	TRBD2	CASSVWGSGRNTGELFF	TGCGCCAGCAGCGTCTGGGGAAGCGGGAGGAACACCGGGGAGCTGTTTTTT
TRBV6-2/TRBV6-3	.	TRBJ1-1	.	CASSRIGTEAFF	TGTGCCAGCAGCAGGATAGGCACTGAAGCTTTCTTT
TRBV6-5	few	TRBJ2-7	TRBD1	CASSRGQKLYEQYF	TGTGCCAGCAGCCGGGGACAGAAACTCTACGAGCAGTACTTC
TRBV12-3/TRBV12-4	.	TRBJ2-3	TRBD2	CASSFLAGDTQYF	TGTGCCAGCAGTTTTCTAGCGGGGGATACGCAGTATTTT
TRBV9	.	TRBJ2-7	.	CASSVEGGRTYEQYF	TGTGCCAGCAGCGTAGAGGGAGGCCGTACCTACGAGCAGTACTTC
TRBV5-1	.	TRBJ1-2	.	CASSLAGGANYGYTF	TGCGCCAGCAGCTTGGCCGGGGGAGCTAACTATGGCTACACCTTC
TRBV10-3	few	TRBJ2-3	.	CAIKGDLWGTDTQYF	TGTGCCATCAAAGGGGACCTTTGGGGCACAGATACGCAGTATTTT
TRBV28	.	TRBJ2-4	.	CASSSWGAKNIQYF	TGTGCCAGCAGCTCGTGGGGGGCCAAAAACATTCAGTACTTC
TRBV5-1	few	TRBJ1-2	.	CASSLVSRVRDEYGYTF	TGCGCCAGCAGCTTGGTATCGCGTGTCAGGGATGAGTATGGCTACACCTTC
TRBV5-4	few	TRBJ2-1	.	CASSLTGGSGYNEQFF	TGTGCCAGCAGCTTGACTGGAGGATCGGGCTACAATGAGCAGTTCTTC
TRBV5-5	few	TRBJ2-5	TRBD1	CASSLGGDRGETQYF	TGTGCCAGCAGCTTGGGCGGGGACAGGGGAGAGACCCAGTACTTC
TRBV3-1	.	TRBJ1-1	.	CASSQLGAAHTEAFF	TGTGCCAGCAGCCAACTCGGGGCCGCGCACACTGAAGCTTTCTTT
TRBV4-2	few	TRBJ2-1	TRBD2	CASSHPGGPGNEQFF	TGTGCCAGCAGCCACCCGGGAGGGCCGGGCAATGAGCAGTTCTTC
TRBV30	few	TRBJ2-1	.	CAWSGGTPYNEQFF	TGTGCCTGGAGTGGAGGGACCCCCTACAATGAGCAGTTCTTC
TRBV11-2	.	TRBJ2-7	TRBD1	CASSLRGTGVSYEQYF	TGTGCCAGCAGCTTAAGAGGGACAGGGGTGTCCTACGAGCAGTACTTC
TRBV6-2/TRBV6-3	.	TRBJ2-7	.	CASRNQGTLYEQYF	TGTGCCAGCAGGAACCAGGGGACCCTCTACGAGCAGTACTTC
TRBV7-9	few	TRBJ2-3	TRBD2	CASSRGTSVADTQYF	TGTGCCAGCAGCCGCGGGACTAGCGTTGCAGATACGCAGTATTTT
TRBV20-1	few	TRBJ2-7	TRBD2	CSATSSGRNYEQYF	TGCAGTGCTACCTCTAGCGGGAGGAACTACGAGCAGTACTTC
TRBV18	.	TRBJ2-5	.	CASSPPGSQETQYF	TGTGCCAGCTCACCACCCGGGAGCCAAGAGACCCAGTACTTC
TRBV7-2	.	TRBJ1-6	.	CASSLERGGSPLHF	TGTGCCAGCAGCTTAGAACGGGGAGGTTCACCCCTCCACTTT
TRBV7-2	.	TRBJ2-1	.	CAGSLDRSYNEQFF	TGTGCCGGCAGCTTGGATCGCTCCTACAATGAGCAGTTCTTC
TRBV6-2/TRBV6-3	few	TRBJ2-4	TRBD1	CASSPKTGTGYF	TGTGCCAGCAGTCCGAAAACCGGGACAGGCTACTTC
TRBV7-2	.	TRBJ2-3	TRBD2	CASSPPGLAGVDTQYF	TGTGCCAGCAGCCCCCCAGGACTAGCGGGAGTAGATACGCAGTATTTT
TRBV6-6	.	TRBJ2-7	TRBD1	CDSSQGAINEQYF	TGTGACAGCAGCCAGGGGGCAATCAACGAGCAGTACTTC
TRBV2	few	TRBJ2-3	.	CASSEEAGTDTQYF	TGTGCCAGCAGTGAAGAGGCGGGTACAGATACGCAGTATTTT
TRBV10-3	few	TRBJ2-7	.	CAISEPQGYEQYF	TGTGCCATCAGTGAGCCCCAGGGCTACGAGCAGTACTTC
TRBV12-3/TRBV12-4	few	TRBJ2-7	TRBD2	CASSLALAGGPVEQYF	TGTGCCAGCAGTTTAGCCCTAGCGGGAGGGCCGGTCGAGCAGTACTTC
TRBV9	.	TRBJ1-6	TRBD1	CASSVGDSTYNSPLHF	TGTGCCAGCAGCGTAGGGGACAGCACCTATAATTCACCCCTCCACTTT
TRBV5-4	.	TRBJ2-3	TRBD1	CASSLTGLRLTDTQYF	TGTGCCAGCAGCCTGACAGGGCTCAGACTCACAGATACGCAGTATTTT
TRBV4-1	few	TRBJ1-5	.	CASSHPGRRNQPQHF	TGCGCCAGCAGCCACCCTGGACGGCGAAATCAGCCCCAGCATTTT
TRBV21-1	few	TRBJ1-6	.	CASSKGPGQGARNSPLHF	TGTGCCAGCAGCAAAGGGCCGGGACAGGGGGCTCGTAATTCACCCCTCCACTTT
TRBV5-1	few	TRBJ2-1	.	CASSLDGYELFF	TGCGCCAGCAGCTTGGACGGCTATGAGTTGTTCTTC
TRBV20-1	.	TRBJ2-3	TRBD2	CSANSGRASPDTQYF	TGCAGTGCTAATAGCGGGAGGGCCTCCCCAGATACGCAGTATTTT
TRBV12-3/TRBV12-4	few	TRBJ2-5	.	CASSNRAGRTETQYF	TGTGCCAGCAGCAACAGGGCGGGAAGAACAGAGACCCAGTACTTC
TRBV11-3	few	TRBJ2-3	.	CASSLDGSTDTQYF	TGTGCCAGCAGCTTAGATGGCAGCACAGATACGCAGTATTTT
TRBV3-1	few	TRBJ2-5	TRBD1	CASSPGTGVWETQYF	TGTGCCAGCAGCCCCGGGACAGGAGTCTGGGAGACCCAGTACTTC
TRBV29-1	.	TRBJ2-6	.	CSSLEGPVLTF	TGCAGCTCCCTAGAGGGACCCGTCCTGACTTTC
TRBV12-3/TRBV12-4	few	TRBJ2-1	.	CASSCWANEQFF	TGTGCCAGCAGTTGCTGGGCGAATGAGCAGTTCTTC
TRBV6-5	few	TRBJ2-7	.	CASSYSVPVSSYEQYF	TGTGCCAGCAGTTACTCGGTGCCGGTAAGCTCCTACGAGCAGTACTTC
TRBV20-1	.	TRBJ2-7	TRBD1	CSARDGQAVRVEQYF	TGCAGTGCTAGAGATGGACAGGCCGTGCGGGTAGAGCAGTACTTC
TRBV3-1	.	TRBJ1-1	.	CASSHGDLVANTEAFF	TGTGCCAGCAGCCATGGGGACTTGGTTGCGAACACTGAAGCTTTCTTT
TRBV4-1	many	TRBJ1-3	TRBD1	CASSQWTGGSSGNTIYF	TGCGCCAGCAGCCAATGGACAGGGGGATCCTCTGGAAACACCATATATTTT
TRBV27	few	TRBJ2-5	.	CASSSQGTRETQYF	TGTGCCAGCAGTTCACAGGGAACGAGAGAGACCCAGTACTTC
TRBV15	.	TRBJ1-5	.	CATSSLWGGSNQPQHF	TGTGCCACCAGCAGTTTATGGGGGGGCAGCAATCAGCCCCAGCATTTT
TRBV25-1	.	TRBJ1-1	TRBD1	CASSETRGQSEAFF	TGTGCCAGCAGTGAGACCAGGGGGCAATCCGAAGCTTTCTTT
TRBV6-6	.	TRBJ2-5	TRBD2	CASSGSGLAESWGHQETQYF	TGTGCCAGCAGTGGGTCGGGACTAGCGGAGTCGTGGGGCCACCAAGAGACCCAGTACTTC
TRBV28	few	TRBJ2-7	.	CASKMGTSSSYEQYF	TGTGCCAGCAAAATGGGGACTTCTAGCTCCTACGAGCAGTACTTC